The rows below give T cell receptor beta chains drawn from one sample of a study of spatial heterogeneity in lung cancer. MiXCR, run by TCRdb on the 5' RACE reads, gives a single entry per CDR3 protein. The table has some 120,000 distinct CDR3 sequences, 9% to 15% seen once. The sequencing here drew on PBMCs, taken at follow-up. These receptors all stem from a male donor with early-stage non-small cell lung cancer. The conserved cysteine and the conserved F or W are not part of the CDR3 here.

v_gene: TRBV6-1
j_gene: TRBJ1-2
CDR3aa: ASSEGGANYGYT

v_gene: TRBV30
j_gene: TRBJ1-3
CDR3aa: AWTENQSGNTIY

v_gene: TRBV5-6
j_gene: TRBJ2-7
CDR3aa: ASSLGFYEQY

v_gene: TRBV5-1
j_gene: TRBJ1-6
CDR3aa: ASSLEGDGNSPLH

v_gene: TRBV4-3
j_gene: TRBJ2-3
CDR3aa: ASSQDRQGLSSGTQY

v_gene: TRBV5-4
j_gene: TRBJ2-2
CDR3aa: ASSFFGAGELF

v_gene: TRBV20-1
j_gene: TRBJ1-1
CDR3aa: SASQGLNTEAF

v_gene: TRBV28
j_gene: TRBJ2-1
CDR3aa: ASSLPPQVASYNEQF

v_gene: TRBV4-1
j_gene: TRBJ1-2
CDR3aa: ASSHVGDRGNGYT

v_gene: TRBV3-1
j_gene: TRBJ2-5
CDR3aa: ASSHSGEGQETQY

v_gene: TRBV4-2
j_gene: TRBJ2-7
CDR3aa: ASSQQSDSSYEQY

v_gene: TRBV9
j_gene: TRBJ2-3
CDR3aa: ASSGTSGTDTQY

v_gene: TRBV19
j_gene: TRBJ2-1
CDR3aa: ASNQYNEQF

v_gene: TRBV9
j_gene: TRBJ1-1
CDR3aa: ASSSQGGTEAF

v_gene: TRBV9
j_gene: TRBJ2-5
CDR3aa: ASSVLAEYQETQY

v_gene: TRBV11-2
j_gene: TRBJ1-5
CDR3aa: ASSNGQGGGQPQH

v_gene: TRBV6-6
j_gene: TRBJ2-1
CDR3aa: ASSTDRGLYNEQF

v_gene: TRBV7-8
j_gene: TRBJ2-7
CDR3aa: ASSLDFGEGRTYEQY

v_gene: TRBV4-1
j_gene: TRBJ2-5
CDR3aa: ASSQVIGETQY

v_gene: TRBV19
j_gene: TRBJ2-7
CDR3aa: ASSISVGQGYEQY

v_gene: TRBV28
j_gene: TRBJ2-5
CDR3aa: ASTPPGTGSLETQY

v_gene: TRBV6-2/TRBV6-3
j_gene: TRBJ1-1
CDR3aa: ASRLDRLNTEAF